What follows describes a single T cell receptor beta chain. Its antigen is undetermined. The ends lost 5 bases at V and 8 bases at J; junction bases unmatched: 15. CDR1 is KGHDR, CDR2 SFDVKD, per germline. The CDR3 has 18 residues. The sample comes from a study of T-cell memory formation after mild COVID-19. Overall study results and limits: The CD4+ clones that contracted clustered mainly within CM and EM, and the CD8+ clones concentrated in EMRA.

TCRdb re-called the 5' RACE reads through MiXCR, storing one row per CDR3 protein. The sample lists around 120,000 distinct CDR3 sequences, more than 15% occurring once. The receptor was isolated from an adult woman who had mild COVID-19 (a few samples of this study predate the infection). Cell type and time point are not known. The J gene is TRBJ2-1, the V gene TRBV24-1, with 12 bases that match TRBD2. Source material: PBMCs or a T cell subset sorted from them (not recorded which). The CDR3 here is CATSGGAGTTSGSYEQFF. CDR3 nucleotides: TGTGCCACCAGTGGGGGGGCTGGCACGACTAGCGGGAGCTATGAGCAGTTCTTC.